The 17 T cell receptor beta chains below come from one sample, sequenced in a study of blood T cell repertoires in COVID-19 (dated by TCRdb to the early 2020s). The library was made by the immunoSEQ multiplex PCR assay. TCRdb provides this immuneACCESS table in a form limited to in-frame rearrangements. Some clones are lacking; in checked studies, under half of them reflect an unresolved V gene, and why the rest are absent is not known. This sample holds about 430,000 clones; 88% were observed only once. 1.4% to 1.5% of the sample rests with the top ten. The specimen was PBMCs or T cells enriched from blood (not recorded which). The receptors stem from a woman aged 18-29 years who had been exposed to COVID-19.

V and J are TRBV28 and TRBJ2-1; 15 nucleotides line up with TRBD2. The germline V gene has CDR1 MDHEN and CDR2 SYDVKM. J lost 5 bases, V lost 6 bases, and 8 bases had no gene match. The CDR3 loop spans 17 amino acids. The CDR3: CASRFPGLAGGDNEQFF. CDR3 sequence (DNA): TGTGCCAGCAGATTCCCGGGACTAGCGGGAGGAGACAATGAGCAGTTCTTC.

The chain links TRBV7-9 to TRBJ2-2, with TRBD2 identical over 7 bases. The CDR3 extends over 19 amino acids. Trimming took 3 bases from V and 4 from J; bases not matched to a gene: 17. Germline CDR1 and CDR2: SEHNR and FQNEAQ (reference sequence). The CDR3 DNA follows: TGTGCCAGCAGCTTTGCGAAGGGGCATAGCAGGGAGGGCACCGGGGAGCTGTTTTTT. Translating it yields CASSFAKGHSREGTGELFF.

The chain carries TRBV9 and TRBJ2-1, with D possibly being TRBD2 (5 bases). The germline V gene encodes CDR1 SGDLS and CDR2 YYNGEE. V lost 0 bases and J 3 bases, leaving 10 bases between the germline ends. The CDR3 length is 15 residues. CDR3 protein: CASSVGAGGYNEQFF. The CDR3 DNA reads as TGTGCCAGCAGCGTAGGGGCAGGAGGCTACAATGAGCAGTTCTTC.

The chain links TRBV9 to TRBJ2-3, with TRBD1 matching over 10 bases. V lost 4 bases, J lost 3 bases, and 8 bases stayed unmatched. CDR1 and CDR2 (germline): SGDLS, YYNGEE. This CDR3 contains 16 residues. Here the CDR3 DNA reads TGTGCCAGCAGCTTCCGGGACAGGGGCTGGACAGATACGCAGTATTTT. As protein: CASSFRDRGWTDTQYF.

This chain links TRBV28 with TRBJ2-1, with TRBD2 matching 9 bases. Germline V CDR1 and CDR2: MDHEN, SYDVKM. V gave up 8 bases and J gave up 7 bases; unmatched junction bases: 6. This CDR3 contains 13 residues. The CDR3 DNA reads as TGTGCCAGCTATGTAGCGGGAGTAAATGAGCAGTTCTTC. It is translated as CASYVAGVNEQFF.

The V gene is TRBV27, the J gene TRBJ1-5; D remains unclear. Germline V gene data show CDR1 as MNHEY and CDR2 as SMNVEV (reference sequence). The CDR3 has 18 amino acids. Trimming took off 4 bases at V and 4 bases at J, with 23 bases between the two ends. The CDR3 DNA sequence: TGTGCCAGCAGTTCGGGAGGTGTCAGGCCTAAGATTAATCAGCCCCAGCATTTT. It codes for CASSSGGVRPKINQPQHF.

This chain joins TRBV7-2 and TRBJ2-2, with 7 bases identical to TRBD2. The ends lost 3 bases at V and 3 bases at J; junction bases unmatched: 10. There are 17 residues in the CDR3. In germline, CDR1 is SGHTA, CDR2 FQGNSA. The CDR3 sequence is CASSLLGPGGDTGELFF. The CDR3 DNA follows: TGTGCCAGCAGCTTGCTGGGACCGGGAGGAGACACCGGGGAGCTGTTTTTT.

This chain links TRBV18 with TRBJ2-7; 10 nucleotides agree with TRBD1. J was trimmed by 0 bases and V by 7 bases; bases with no gene match: 6. This CDR3 region has 15 residues. Germline V gives CDR1 KGHSH, CDR2 LQKENI. In DNA, the CDR3 is TGTGCCAGCTTAGAGGGACAGGGGAGCTCCTACGAGCAGTACTTC. Translated, it gives CASLEGQGSSYEQYF.

The chain has TRBV13 and TRBJ2-7; 9 positions match TRBD1. CDR1 is PRHDT, CDR2 FYEKMQ, per germline (reference sequence). Trimming took 5 bases from V and 4 from J; bases not matched to a gene: 6. The CDR3 runs 14 residues. DNA of the CDR3: TGTGCCAGCAGCACCCGGGACAGGGATTACGAGCAGTACTTC. This translates into CASSTRDRDYEQYF.

The chain employs TRBV20-1 and TRBJ1-4, with unresolved D. CDR3 size: 11 residues. V lost 3 bases and J 8 bases, leaving 7 bases between the germline ends. CDR1 and CDR2 from the germline V gene are DFQATT and SNEGSKA (reference sequence). The CDR3 region is CSASYGEKLFF. For the CDR3, the DNA is TGCAGTGCTAGTTACGGGGAAAAACTGTTTTTT.

The DNA of the CDR3 is TGCGCCAGCAGCCTTCTAGCGGGAGGGTCTTACCAGGGGGAGACCCAGTACTTC. Its protein product is CASSLLAGGSYQGETQYF. The rearrangement uses TRBV5-1 and TRBJ2-5; TRBD2 agrees at 12 bases. Germline V gives CDR1 SGHRS, CDR2 YFSETQ. V dropped 4 bases and J dropped 5; count of bases not matched to a gene: 15. CDR3 size: 18 residues. The variable domain in full, completed from reference TRBV5-1 and TRBJ2-5, reads KAGVTQTPRYLIKTRGQQVTLSCSPISGHRSVSWYQQTPGQGLQFLFEYFSETQRNKGNFPGRFSGRQFSNSRSEMNVSTLELGDSALYLCASSLLAGGSYQGETQYFGPGTRLLVL.

The chain couples TRBV19 to TRBJ2-2, with a weak D call TRBD1 (5 bases). Looked up from germline, CDR1 is LNHDA and CDR2 is SQIVND (reference sequence). This CDR3 has 17 amino acids. V gave up 1 base and J gave up 7 bases, with 19 bases separating them. The CDR3, as DNA: TGTGCCAGTAGTATAGCGGGTCGGCAGGGTGGTGTCGGGGAGCTGTTTTTT. It encodes CASSIAGRQGGVGELFF.

The chain has TRBV5-1 and TRBJ1-1, with TRBD1 identical over 9 bases. Germline CDR1 is SGHRS and CDR2 is YFSETQ. The CDR3 is made up of 19 amino acids. Losses at the gene ends were 1 base for V and 0 bases for J; bases not matched to a gene: 13. The CDR3: CASSLRPRGQGLLNTEAFF. In DNA, the CDR3 is TGCGCCAGCAGCTTGAGGCCCCGGGGACAGGGACTATTGAACACTGAAGCTTTCTTT.

This chain uses TRBV9 with TRBJ2-7; D is perhaps TRBD1 (6 bases). V lost 2 bases to trimming and J lost 3 bases, with 12 bases between them. CDR3 size: 14 residues. Per germline, CDR1 SGDLS and CDR2 YYNGEE. The CDR3, as DNA: TGTGCCAGCAGCGTGGGAAAAGGGGGCTACGAGCAGTACTTC. Residues: CASSVGKGGYEQYF.

This clone came up a few times. The chain couples TRBV2 to TRBJ1-4, with 8 nucleotides matching TRBD1. J lost 5 bases, V lost 6 bases, and 5 bases had no gene match. CDR1 is SNHLY and CDR2 is FYNNEI in the germline V gene. CDR3 length: 14 residues. The CDR3 loop reads CASRGTGGNEKLFF. CDR3 DNA sequence: TGTGCCAGCAGGGGGACAGGAGGCAATGAAAAACTGTTTTTT. Using reference TRBV2 and TRBJ1-4 for the parts outside the CDR3, the full variable domain is EPEVTQTPSHQVTQMGQEVILRCVPISNHLYFYWYRQILGQKVEFLVSFYNNEISEKSEIFDDQFSVERPDGSNFTLKIRSTKLEDSAMYFCASRGTGGNEKLFFGSGTQLSVL.

V and J are TRBV5-1 and TRBJ2-1; no definite D call. The CDR3 sequence is 14 residues long. Germline CDR1 is SGHRS and CDR2 is YFSETQ. V lost 1 base and J lost 0, with 5 bases in between. CDR3 in DNA: TGCGCCAGCAGCTTGACTACCTCCTACAATGAGCAGTTCTTC. It yields the protein CASSLTTSYNEQFF.

The chain combines TRBV4-2 with TRBJ1-2; 9 bases agree with TRBD1. This CDR3 has 18 amino acids. Unmatched junction bases numbered 14, after V lost 0 bases and J lost 6 bases. In germline, CDR1 is LGHNA, CDR2 YNFKEQ. Written as DNA, the CDR3 is TGTGCCAGCAGCCAAGACCAGGGGGCCGGGACAGGGATGAATGGCTACACCTTC. Its translation is CASSQDQGAGTGMNGYTF.